This TCR beta chain was retrieved from a study of blood T cell repertoires in COVID-19. About the study: Donors in the United States, Italy and Spain gave samples during acute or convalescent COVID-19.

Germline V lookup: CDR1 SGHNT, CDR2 YENEEA. Trimming stripped 8 bases from V and 0 bases from J, with 17 bases between. The CDR3 length is 15 residues. Sequencing was performed with immunoSEQ multiplex PCR; in TCRdb, only in-frame clones are kept and a portion is missing. Of 200,000 to 300,000 clones listed, around four fifths are singletons. The chain carries TRBV11-3 and TRBJ2-7, with a weak D call TRBD2 (6 bases). This sequence originates from a woman aged 55-69 years with active or convalescent COVID-19. The sample taken for sequencing was peripheral blood. CDR3 in DNA: TGTGCCAGCTGCTCGGAGGGACCTTTCTCCTACGAGCAGTACTTC. Amino acids: CASCSEGPFSYEQYF.